This TCR beta chain comes out of a study of T cells in Graves' hyperthyroidism and ophthalmopathy. The study, taken as a whole, reports: From stable hyperthyroidism, ophthalmopathy was set apart by a 13 V-J model. Within blood appeared most thyroid clonotypes that had expanded above 0.001.

The germline V and J ends were trimmed by 2 bases and 16 bases, with 15 bases remaining between them. Germline V CDR1 and CDR2: MDHEN, SYDVKM. This CDR3 comprises 13 residues. A word on this clonotype: Its antigen is currently unknown.

The investigators amplified TCR beta CDR3 regions from RNA transcripts. First-round RT-PCR of the TCR CDR3 relied on the HTBI primer set. TCRdb re-derived calls from the multiplex PCR reads in MiXCR, one entry per CDR3 protein. In the table there are roughly 600,000 distinct CDR3 sequences, about 14% of which are singletons. Clinical symptoms, serum thyroxine and TRAb, thyroid ultrasound and orbital computed tomography were used for the diagnoses. The receptor's source is a woman aged 45-65 years with Graves' ophthalmopathy. The sequenced sample was blood. V gene TRBV28 combines with J gene TRBJ1-6; D gene ambiguous. CDR3 sequence (DNA): TGTGCCAGCAGTTTACCCGCCCCCCAGCGACTCCACTTT. Amino acid sequence: CASSLPAPQRLHF.